This record covers a single T cell receptor beta chain. The target antigen is unknown. This sample is part of a study of OX40 agonist ivuxolimab in advanced cancers. Study-wide background: Patients were treated with intravenous ivuxolimab, dosed at 0.01 to 10 mg/kg and infused every 2 weeks. General study points: Dosing at 0.1 to 3.0 mg/kg was accompanied by clonal expansion of CD4+ and CD8+ blood T cells by week 6.

Here immunoSEQ multiplex PCR was the method, and the copy in TCRdb shows in-frame clones only, minus some. This table holds over 65,000 clones, 86% found once. The sequencing here drew on CD4+ or CD8+ T cells sorted from blood, taken in a trial of the OX40 agonist ivuxolimab. The receptor comes from an adult with an advanced solid tumor such as melanoma, head and neck, liver or kidney cancer.

The CDR3 loop reads CASSPRTGANTEAFF. CDR3 nucleotide sequence: TGTGCCAGTAGTCCAAGGACAGGGGCGAACACTGAAGCTTTCTTT. This sequence joins TRBV19 and TRBJ1-1, with 9 positions matching TRBD1. Germline CDR1 is LNHDA and CDR2 is SQIVND (reference sequence). The CDR3 runs to 15 residues. Losses at the gene ends were 5 bases for V and 1 base for J; bases not matched to a gene: 5.